This TCR beta chain was profiled in a study of blood T cell repertoires in COVID-19. The overall study: PBMCs, B-cell-depleted T cells, or T cells provided the cDNA or gDNA that made up the material.

Profiling relied on immunoSEQ multiplex PCR, and the TCRdb table lists in-frame clones only, not all of them. The profile shows under 200,000 clones, around 80% of them singletons. The sequenced sample consisted of peripheral blood. The TCR comes from a man aged 70 or older with active or convalescent COVID-19.

CDR3 sequence: CATSRGGGNQPQHF. The CDR3 DNA sequence: TGTGCCACCAGCAGGGGGGGAGGGAATCAGCCCCAGCATTTT. The chain has TRBV15 and TRBJ1-5; a possible D gene is TRBD1 (5 bases). Trimming cost V 3 bases and J 4 bases, with 10 bases left between them. CDR3 length: 14 residues. The germline V gene encodes CDR1 LNHNV and CDR2 YYDKDF (reference sequence).